The clone carrying this T cell receptor (beta chain) was found many times. Antigen unknown. This sample's time point: patch test 1, 2 weeks after DPC sensitization. Documented treatment: therapeutic diphenylcyclopropenone sensitization with weekly scalp DPC. A single record per CDR3 protein comes from TCRdb applying MiXCR to the RACE reads. The sample contains 380,000 or so distinct CDR3 sequences, 4.8% of which appear only once. This specimen belongs to a study of human T cells and chemical hapten exposure. Study-wide results and limits: Expanded TCRs were compared with controls, and the expanded TCRs formed significantly more large CDR3 similarity clusters.

V lost 7 bases, J lost 4 bases, and 13 bases lay in between. Germline CDR1 MNHNS, CDR2 SASEGT. The CDR3 contains 13 residues. V gene TRBV6-1 combines with J gene TRBJ1-2, with D tentatively TRBD1 (6 bases). This receptor was obtained from a woman aged 45-60 years with alopecia areata. Some clones in this sample may be carry-over from other donors' samples. The sequencing here drew on whole blood, taken in connection with sensitization to the hapten diphenylcyclopropenone (DPC). For the CDR3, the DNA is TGTGCCAGCACCCGGACAGAGCTCTATGGCTACACCTTC. Residues: CASTRTELYGYTF.